These 17 T cell receptor beta chains share one sample of origin, sequenced in a study of human T cells and chemical hapten exposure. Sample time point: patch test 3, about 24 weeks after DPC sensitization. Treatment denoted: therapeutic diphenylcyclopropenone sensitization with weekly scalp DPC. Each CDR3 protein gets one entry after TCRdb re-called the RACE reads with MiXCR. The sample carries over 150,000 distinct CDR3 sequences, 25% to 30% recorded once. The specimen was whole blood, collected in connection with sensitization to the hapten diphenylcyclopropenone (DPC). Receptors were obtained from a woman aged 18-29 years with alopecia areata. Some clones in this sample may be carry-over from other donors' samples.

The count of this clonotype is one. J is TRBJ1-3 and V is TRBV12-3 or TRBV12-4, with D perhaps TRBD1 (6 bases). The CDR3 is 14 residues long. Trimming removed 1 base at V and 7 bases at J, with 11 bases between. CDR3 in amino acids: CASSLGVGGNTIYF. Written as DNA, the CDR3 is TGTGCCAGCAGTTTAGGAGTAGGGGGGAACACCATATATTTT.

The genes are TRBV7-8 and TRBJ2-7, with 7 bases matching TRBD2. In germline, CDR1 is SGHVS, CDR2 FQNEAQ. V was clipped by 6 bases and J by 7 bases; unmatched bases: 9. CDR3 length: 13 residues. The DNA of the CDR3 is TGTGCCAGCAGTCGGGACTACCTACGAGAGCAGTACTTC. Protein product: CASSRDYLREQYF.

V usage is TRBV5-1 and J usage is TRBJ1-1; TRBD1 is a possible D gene (5 bases). The CDR3 runs 16 residues. The germline CDR1 and CDR2 sequences are SGHRS and YFSETQ. With 1 base removed from V and 3 bases from J, the gap between germline ends came to 16 bases. The CDR3, as DNA: TGCGCCAGCAGCTTGTTGTTTTGGGGGAGGGACACTGAAGCTTTCTTT. As protein: CASSLLFWGRDTEAFF.

This clonotype was seen only a few times. The rearrangement joins TRBV18 to TRBJ2-3, with a weak D call TRBD2 (6 bases). Germline CDR1 reads KGHSH; CDR2 reads LQKENI. The germline V and J ends were trimmed by 6 bases and 1 base, with 8 bases remaining between them. CDR3 length: 13 residues. CDR3 coding DNA: TGTGCCAGCTCCGGGACTCGCACAGATACGCAGTATTTT. This codes for CASSGTRTDTQYF.

This clonotype showed up just a few times. The chain couples TRBV7-9 to TRBJ1-2; no reliable D call. Trimming shortened V by 0 bases and J by 5 bases, and 4 bases separated the two germline ends. The CDR3 runs 12 residues. Germline-derived CDR1 and CDR2 are SEHNR and FQNEAQ (reference sequence). As DNA, the CDR3 is TGTGCCAGCAGCTTAGCAGAATATGGCTACACCTTC. This gives the protein CASSLAEYGYTF.

The chain couples TRBV9 to TRBJ1-6; a weak D match, TRBD1 (5 bases). Germline CDR1 and CDR2: SGDLS and YYNGEE. Trimming took off 1 base at V and 7 bases at J, with 9 bases between the two ends. The CDR3 runs 14 residues. The CDR3 DNA sequence: TGTGCCAGCAGCGTAACCGACAGAAATTCACCCCTCCACTTT. Translated, it gives CASSVTDRNSPLHF.

The chain recombines TRBV7-2 with TRBJ1-4; D is uncertain. Germline V CDR1 and CDR2: SGHTA, FQGNSA. The CDR3 contains 12 residues. Trimming cost V 3 bases and J 3 bases, with 2 bases left between them. This chain's CDR3 is CASSFPNEKLFF. DNA of the CDR3: TGTGCCAGCAGCTTCCCTAATGAAAAACTGTTTTTT.

The chain combines TRBV2 with TRBJ1-1; D is unresolved. CDR3 length equals 12 residues. Per the germline V gene, CDR1 is SNHLY and CDR2 is FYNNEI. V was clipped by 6 bases and J by 7 bases, with 12 bases between them. CDR3 in DNA: TGTGCCAGCAGCTCGACACCTTTTGAAGCTTTCTTT. Its protein product is CASSSTPFEAFF.

V and J are TRBV10-3 and TRBJ2-1; D not certain. This CDR3 contains 12 residues. Deletions cut 6 bases from V and 5 bases from J, with 8 bases between. Germline V gene sequence: CDR1 ENHRY, CDR2 SYGVKD. CDR3: CAIRRLDNEQFF. CDR3 coding DNA: TGTGCCATCAGGCGACTTGACAATGAGCAGTTCTTC.

The genes are TRBV20-1 and TRBJ2-3; TRBD1 might be the D (5 bases). The CDR3 runs 14 residues. Between the trimmed V and J ends, which lost 2 bases and 3 bases, there was a span of 12 bases. The germline V gene encodes CDR1 DFQATT and CDR2 SNEGSKA (reference sequence). The CDR3, as DNA: TGCAGTGCTAGATGGGGCAGGGAAACAGATACGCAGTATTTT. It specifies CSARWGRETDTQYF.

J is TRBJ2-5 and V is TRBV20-1, with D perhaps matching TRBD1 (5 bases). The CDR3 totals 14 residues. Per the germline V gene, CDR1 is DFQATT and CDR2 is SNEGSKA (reference sequence). V was cut by 0 bases and J by 2 bases, with 10 bases left in between. CDR3 region: CSARDLQGQETQYF. CDR3 bases: TGCAGTGCTAGAGATCTTCAGGGACAAGAGACCCAGTACTTC.

The gene calls are TRBV7-2 and TRBJ2-7; the match to TRBD2 covers 7 bases. The germline CDR1 and CDR2 sequences are SGHTA and FQGNSA. Trimming removed 5 bases from V and 2 bases from J; junction bases left unmatched: 6. The CDR3 covers 14 residues. The chain's CDR3 is CASSLGGSTYEQYF. Written as DNA, the CDR3 is TGTGCCAGCAGCCTGGGGGGGAGTACCTACGAGCAGTACTTC.

The genes are TRBV24-1 and TRBJ2-7; TRBD2 might be the D (5 bases). From germline, CDR1 is KGHDR and CDR2 SFDVKD. CDR3 length equals 15 residues. V was clipped by 5 bases and J by 1 base, with 14 bases between them. CDR3 coding DNA: TGTGCCACCAGTGCTCCTCGTGAGGGATCCTACGAGCAGTACTTC. Its translation: CATSAPREGSYEQYF.

V usage is TRBV7-9 and J usage is TRBJ2-1; TRBD2 might be the D (6 bases). Germline CDR1 is SEHNR and CDR2 is FQNEAQ (reference sequence). The ends were cut back, 5 bases at V and 8 bases at J, with 13 bases in the middle. The CDR3 sequence is 13 residues long. The CDR3 sequence: CASSPSGRDEQFF. The CDR3 coding sequence is TGTGCCAGCAGCCCGAGCGGGCGGGATGAGCAGTTCTTC.

This chain connects TRBV11-1 to TRBJ2-2; D might be TRBD1 or TRBD2, each matching 5 bases. Germline V gene data show CDR1 as SGHAT and CDR2 as FQDESV (reference sequence). This CDR3 is built from 15 residues. Deletions cut 2 bases from V and 1 base from J, with 8 bases between. DNA for the CDR3: TGTGCCAGCAGCTTATGGGGGAGGAACACCGGGGAGCTGTTTTTT. This gives the protein CASSLWGRNTGELFF.

The rearrangement joins TRBV20-1 to TRBJ2-3; 14 nucleotides agree with TRBD2. The germline V gene has CDR1 DFQATT and CDR2 SNEGSKA (reference sequence). This CDR3 has 16 amino acids. Trimming cost V 2 bases and J 7 bases; bases outside gene matches: 8. The CDR3: CSARPRLAGGPYTQYF. CDR3 DNA sequence: TGCAGTGCTAGACCCAGACTAGCGGGGGGGCCATATACGCAGTATTTT.

This chain joins TRBV10-2 and TRBJ1-5; tentatively, D is TRBD1 (6 bases). Germline assignment: CDR1 WSHSY and CDR2 SAAADI. V lost 2 bases and J 7 bases, leaving 15 bases between the germline ends. This CDR3 region has 15 residues. In DNA, the CDR3 is TGCGCCAGCAGTGAGATTAACAGGGTACGCCAGCCCCAGCATTTT. Protein product: CASSEINRVRQPQHF.